Listed here are 19 T cell receptor beta chains from one sample, sequenced in a study of blood T cell repertoires in COVID-19. Method: immunoSEQ multiplex PCR; TCRdb's copy keeps in-frame clones and lacks some. The sample holds some 340,000 clones, around 83% seen once. The specimen sequenced was peripheral blood. The receptors here all came from a young man with active or convalescent COVID-19.

V usage is TRBV14 and J usage is TRBJ2-3, with D perhaps TRBD2 (6 bases). Per germline, CDR1 SGHDN and CDR2 FVKESK. The CDR3 consists of 15 residues. Trimming took off 6 bases at V and 6 bases at J, with 19 bases between the two ends. As DNA, the CDR3 is TGTGCCAGCAGGATTTGGCGGGGTCCGGATGATACGCAGTATTTT. Residues: CASRIWRGPDDTQYF.

The V call is TRBV3-1 (or the pseudogene TRBV3-2), the J call TRBJ2-1; no clear D gene. The length of the CDR3 is 13 residues. CDR1 and CDR2 (germline): LGHDT, YNNKEL (reference sequence). With 0 bases removed from V and 8 bases from J, the gap between germline ends came to 8 bases. The DNA for the CDR3 is TGTGCCAGCAGCCAAGACCCCCAGGATGAGCAGTTCTTC. Translation: CASSQDPQDEQFF.

The chain uses TRBV24-1 and TRBJ1-1; TRBD1 aligns across 7 bases. The CDR3 has 13 residues. V was clipped by 4 bases and J by 6 bases; unmatched bases: 4. From germline, CDR1 is KGHDR and CDR2 SFDVKD. The CDR3 sequence: CATSETGTAEAFF. DNA for the CDR3: TGTGCCACCAGTGAAACGGGGACAGCTGAAGCTTTCTTT.

This clone was seen once. The V call is TRBV3-1 (or the pseudogene TRBV3-2), the J call TRBJ1-1; 10 bases match TRBD1. V lost 4 bases, J lost 7 bases, and 3 bases stayed unmatched. This CDR3 is built from 13 residues. Germline V gene sequence: CDR1 LGHDT, CDR2 YNNKEL (reference sequence). CDR3 residues: CASSPTGGGEAFF. CDR3 in DNA: TGTGCCAGCAGCCCGACAGGGGGCGGTGAAGCTTTCTTT.

The chain combines TRBV6-5 with TRBJ2-3; 8 bases line up with TRBD2. The CDR3 is 14 amino acids. The germline gives CDR1 MNHEY, CDR2 SVGAGI. V was pared by 10 bases and J by 2 bases, with 8 bases of the junction left unmatched. The CDR3 spells CATQPGLVTDTQYF. The CDR3 bases are TGTGCCACCCAACCGGGACTAGTCACAGATACGCAGTATTTT.

The chain is built from TRBV11-3 and TRBJ2-1; TRBD2 matches 8 bases. Germline V gene sequence: CDR1 SGHNT, CDR2 YENEEA. The CDR3 covers 15 residues. V shed 6 bases, J shed 4 bases, and the junction held 8 bases outside the gene matches. The CDR3 is CASSLLAGGYNEQFF. The CDR3 bases are TGTGCCAGCAGTCTGCTGGCGGGGGGTTACAATGAGCAGTTCTTC.

DNA of the CDR3: TGTGCCAGCAGTTACTCAGGGGGATTCAGGGCAGATACGCAGTATTTT. This encodes CASSYSGGFRADTQYF. The genes are TRBV6-5 and TRBJ2-3; TRBD1 might be the D (6 bases). The CDR3 has 16 residues. Trimming left V 0 bases short and J 4 bases short, with 14 bases between. Germline-derived CDR1 and CDR2 are MNHEY and SVGAGI.

This chain links TRBV20-1 with TRBJ1-1, with 10 bases lining up with TRBD1. From germline, CDR1 is DFQATT and CDR2 SNEGSKA (reference sequence). The CDR3 has 11 residues. The CDR3 reads CRGQGYTEAFF. CDR3 nucleotides: TGCAGGGGACAGGGGTACACTGAAGCTTTCTTT.

This sequence joins TRBV12-3 or TRBV12-4 and TRBJ1-2; weak D call: TRBD1 (5 bases). The CDR3 has 12 residues. Trimming stripped 3 bases from V and 4 bases from J, with 6 bases between. DNA of the CDR3: TGTGCCAGCAGTTTGGGGCCCTATGGCTACACCTTC. It encodes CASSLGPYGYTF.

The J gene is TRBJ2-5, the V gene TRBV27; D perhaps matches TRBD1 (7 bases). V was pared by 6 bases and J by 5 bases, with 16 bases between. This CDR3 region has 14 residues. The germline V gene encodes CDR1 MNHEY and CDR2 SMNVEV (reference sequence). CDR3 amino acids: CASSPGGTVETQYF. CDR3 DNA: TGTGCCAGCAGCCCAGGGGGGACAGTGGAGACCCAGTACTTC.

This chain joins TRBV6-1 and TRBJ2-7, with TRBD1 matching 7 bases. V lost 0 bases to trimming and J lost 4 bases; unmatched junction nucleotides: 15. This CDR3 contains 18 residues. Looked up from germline, CDR1 is MNHNS and CDR2 is SASEGT. The CDR3 region is CASSEAVAPGQINYEQYF. DNA of the CDR3: TGTGCCAGCAGTGAAGCCGTAGCACCGGGACAGATAAATTACGAGCAGTACTTC.

This sequence joins TRBV2 and TRBJ2-1, with D perhaps matching TRBD2 (5 bases). The CDR3 contains 15 residues. The V end lost 4 bases, the J end lost 2 bases, and 12 bases lay between the germline ends. In germline, CDR1 is SNHLY, CDR2 FYNNEI. For the CDR3, the DNA is TGTGCCAGCAGTGTGGGAGTTGGTCCCTACAATGAGCAGTTCTTC. This encodes CASSVGVGPYNEQFF.

The V gene is TRBV7-8, the J gene TRBJ1-5; 7 nucleotides agree with TRBD1. CDR3 length: 15 amino acids. The ends lost 6 bases at V and 0 bases at J; junction bases unmatched: 5. Germline loops: CDR1 SGHVS, CDR2 FQNEAQ. CDR3 sequence reads: CASRLDRSSNQPQHF. CDR3 sequence (DNA): TGTGCCAGCAGACTGGACAGGTCTAGCAATCAGCCCCAGCATTTT.

This clone was seen only once. This sequence joins TRBV7-7 and TRBJ2-5; no definite D call. This CDR3 spans 13 amino acids. Looked up from germline, CDR1 is SSHAT and CDR2 is FNYEAQ (reference sequence). Trimming shortened V by 4 bases and J by 5 bases, and 11 bases separated the two germline ends. The CDR3 protein is CASSSISLETQYF. The CDR3, as DNA: TGTGCCAGCAGCTCAATAAGCCTGGAGACCCAGTACTTC.

The V call is TRBV5-1, the J call TRBJ2-7; the D gene is possibly TRBD1 (6 bases). Germline assignment: CDR1 SGHRS and CDR2 YFSETQ. CDR3 size: 14 residues. The germline V and J ends were trimmed by 0 bases and 6 bases, with 13 bases remaining between them. CDR3 residues: CASSLGRGRGEQYF. For the CDR3, the DNA is TGCGCCAGCAGCTTGGGCAGGGGAAGAGGCGAGCAGTACTTC.

The gene calls are TRBV6-1 and TRBJ2-4; tentatively, D is TRBD1 (5 bases). CDR1 is MNHNS and CDR2 is SASEGT in the germline V gene. V gave up 1 base and J gave up 0 bases, with 10 bases separating them. This CDR3 contains 16 residues. The CDR3 DNA sequence: TGTGCCAGCAGTGAAGACAGGTACTTAGCCAAAAACATTCAGTACTTC. Residues: CASSEDRYLAKNIQYF.

The chain joins TRBV19 to TRBJ2-2, with 13 bases identical to TRBD2. The CDR3 sequence is 17 residues long. Trimming took 6 bases from V and 6 from J; bases not matched to a gene: 10. Germline values: CDR1 LNHDA, CDR2 SQIVND (reference sequence). The CDR3, as DNA: TGTGCCAGTAGGACCTTGACTAGCGGGAGGATAGCCGGGGAGCTGTTTTTT. Residues: CASRTLTSGRIAGELFF.

CDR3 nucleotides: TGTGCCAGCAGCGTCCTAGCGAGTTCCTACGAGCAGTACTTC. It is translated as CASSVLASSYEQYF. The chain uses TRBV7-2 and TRBJ2-7; a possible D gene is TRBD2 (6 bases). CDR3 size: 14 residues. Germline V gene lookup returns CDR1 SGHTA and CDR2 FQGNSA. Trimming cost V 5 bases and J 1 base, with 12 bases left between them.

CDR3: CAISERGHYGYTF. The CDR3 DNA sequence: TGTGCCATCAGTGAAAGGGGCCACTATGGCTACACCTTC. The genes are TRBV10-3 and TRBJ1-2; D might be TRBD1 (5 bases). Germline V lookup: CDR1 ENHRY, CDR2 SYGVKD. This CDR3 region has 13 residues. V was trimmed by 3 bases and J by 3 bases, leaving 8 bases between them.